A selection of T cell receptor beta chains follows, all from one sample in a study of shared clonotypes between healthy human individuals. TCRdb's copy holds only in-frame clones and misses some; the assay was immunoSEQ multiplex PCR. In the table there are some 1 million clones, under 80% of which are singletons. Sequences were obtained from memory CD4+ T cells sorted from blood. The receptors come from a man younger than 35 in good health. CDR3s include the opening cysteine and the closing phenylalanine or tryptophan. A D gene is named only where the DNA matches it firmly. Some rows have no size entry. The others give once, few or many, or a class for an expanded clone.

clone size,V gene,J gene,D gene,CDR3 protein,CDR3 DNA
few,TRBV28,TRBJ1-2,TRBD1,CASSFAGTGAFGGYTF,TGTGCCAGCAGTTTCGCCGGGACAGGGGCTTTTGGTGGCTACACCTTC
.,TRBV4-1,TRBJ1-4,.,CASSQAGTGTLPKLFF,TGCGCCAGCAGCCAAGCGGGAACAGGGACCCTACCAAAACTGTTTTTT
.,TRBV11-1,TRBJ2-3,TRBD1,CASSLGTGRTDTQYF,TGTGCCAGCAGCTTAGGGACAGGGCGCACAGATACGCAGTATTTT
.,TRBV25-1,TRBJ2-3,.,CASSESFRDTQYF,TGTGCCAGCAGTGAATCCTTTAGAGATACGCAGTATTTT
.,TRBV28,TRBJ2-7,TRBD1,CASSLDRDHEQYF,TGTGCCAGCAGCCTAGACAGGGACCACGAGCAGTACTTC
.,TRBV15,TRBJ2-1,.,CATSRDRALLLSNEQFF,TGTGCCACCAGCAGAGATCGAGCTCTCCTACTTAGCAATGAGCAGTTCTTC
few,TRBV7-2,TRBJ2-3,TRBD2,CASSSRTSYSTDTQYF,TGTGCCAGCAGCTCGAGGACTAGTTATAGCACAGATACGCAGTATTTT
.,TRBV5-6,TRBJ2-5,.,CASSRLGGNNQETQYF,TGTGCCAGCAGCCGGTTGGGCGGGAACAACCAAGAGACCCAGTACTTC
.,TRBV11-1,TRBJ1-6,.,CASSLQSPSPLHF,TGTGCCAGCAGCTTACAGTCCCCATCACCCCTCCACTTT
few,TRBV2,TRBJ1-4,.,CASSEGRLNEKLFF,TGTGCCAGCAGTGAAGGACGGCTTAATGAAAAACTGTTTTTT
.,TRBV28,TRBJ1-2,TRBD1,CASRRYRGSYGYTF,TGTGCCAGCAGACGATACAGGGGTTCCTATGGCTACACCTTC
.,TRBV5-1,TRBJ2-3,.,CASSLAQALLLSTDTQYF,TGCGCCAGCAGCTTGGCACAGGCGCTTCTCTTAAGCACAGATACGCAGTATTTT
.,TRBV5-1,TRBJ2-1,.,CASSASGEQFF,TGCGCCAGCAGCGCCAGCGGAGAGCAGTTCTTC
.,TRBV11-3,TRBJ2-5,.,CASSLDRGQETQYF,TGTGCCAGCAGCTTAGATCGAGGGCAAGAGACCCAGTACTTC
.,TRBV7-2,TRBJ2-1,.,CASSFPATYNEQFF,TGTGCCAGCAGCTTCCCCGCCACCTACAATGAGCAGTTCTTC
.,TRBV10-3,TRBJ2-7,TRBD1,CAIRTGDYEQYF,TGTGCCATCCGGACAGGGGACTACGAGCAGTACTTC
.,TRBV2,TRBJ2-4,.,CASPPGTKNIQYF,TGTGCCAGTCCGCCGGGGACCAAAAACATTCAGTACTTC
.,TRBV5-6,TRBJ2-2,TRBD1,CASSFDRGTPGELFF,TGTGCCAGCAGCTTCGACAGGGGCACCCCCGGGGAGCTGTTTTTT
once,TRBV25-1,TRBJ1-2,TRBD1,CASSEYEGAGGYTF,TGTGCCAGCAGTGAATATGAGGGGGCCGGGGGCTACACCTTC
.,TRBV30,TRBJ2-4,TRBD2,CAWSAWTSGEKLAKNIQYF,TGTGCCTGGAGTGCCTGGACTAGCGGAGAGAAACTAGCCAAAAACATTCAGTACTTC
.,TRBV18,TRBJ1-5,.,CASSGGLNQPQHF,TGTGCCAGCTCAGGGGGACTCAATCAGCCCCAGCATTTT
.,TRBV9,TRBJ2-1,.,CASSVGRDRWNNEQFF,TGTGCCAGCAGCGTAGGGAGGGACCGGTGGAACAATGAGCAGTTCTTC
.,TRBV28,TRBJ1-5,.,CASSPLKGREQQPQHF,TGTGCCAGCAGCCCTCTCAAGGGCAGGGAACAGCAGCCCCAGCATTTT
.,TRBV30,TRBJ1-2,TRBD1,CAWSVRQGGGYTF,TGTGCCTGGAGTGTACGACAGGGCGGCGGCTACACCTTC
.,TRBV7-9,TRBJ1-2,TRBD1,CASSPPDRDFYGYTF,TGTGCCAGCAGCCCACCGGACAGGGACTTCTATGGCTACACCTTC
few,TRBV7-9,TRBJ1-2,.,CASSPGAGSTNYGYTF,TGTGCCAGCAGCCCGGGCGCAGGGTCCACTAACTATGGCTACACCTTC
.,TRBV7-9,TRBJ2-1,.,CASSCKSGICKQFF,TGTGCCAGCAGTTGTAAGTCAGGAATTTGTAAGCAGTTCTTC
.,TRBV7-2,TRBJ2-3,TRBD2,CASSLLAGVGTDTQYF,TGTGCCAGCAGCCTACTAGCGGGAGTTGGCACAGATACGCAGTATTTT
few,TRBV27,TRBJ2-1,.,CASSLLGRASINEQFF,TGTGCCAGCAGTCTCCTAGGGCGGGCGAGCATCAATGAGCAGTTCTTC
.,TRBV9,TRBJ2-1,TRBD2,CASSPLGLAVYNEQFF,TGTGCCAGCAGCCCCCTCGGACTAGCGGTTTACAATGAGCAGTTCTTC
.,TRBV6-5,TRBJ1-5,.,CASSFGQQSNQPQHF,TGTGCCAGCAGTTTCGGACAGCAGAGCAATCAGCCCCAGCATTTT
few,TRBV7-6,TRBJ2-1,TRBD2,CASSPTSGGTYNEQFF,TGTGCCAGCAGCCCGACTAGCGGGGGGACCTACAATGAGCAGTTCTTC
once,TRBV6-5,TRBJ1-6,.,CASSPGVGSPLHF,TGTGCCAGCAGCCCGGGTGTTGGCTCACCCCTCCACTTT
.,TRBV30,TRBJ2-5,.,CAWKGRAQETQYF,TGTGCCTGGAAGGGGCGGGCACAAGAGACCCAGTACTTC
few,TRBV30,TRBJ2-7,.,CAWSVPPTYEQYF,TGTGCCTGGAGTGTACCACCCACCTACGAGCAGTACTTC
.,TRBV5-6,TRBJ1-2,TRBD1,CASSSSGGTLNNYGYTF,TGTGCCAGCAGCTCTTCAGGGGGCACGTTAAACAACTATGGCTACACCTTC
.,TRBV5-1,TRBJ1-4,.,CASSEDWATNEKLFF,TGCGCCAGCAGCGAGGACTGGGCAACTAATGAAAAACTGTTTTTT
once,TRBV2,TRBJ2-5,.,CASSTRGETQYF,TGTGCCAGCAGTACAAGGGGGGAGACCCAGTACTTC
.,TRBV7-7,TRBJ2-1,.,CASSQNGGSNEQFF,TGTGCTAGCAGCCAAAATGGGGGGTCGAATGAGCAGTTCTTC
.,TRBV2,TRBJ1-2,.,CASSEDHVGTLTGGYTF,TGTGCCAGCAGTGAAGACCATGTAGGTACCCTAACGGGCGGCTACACCTTC
.,TRBV7-9,TRBJ2-3,TRBD2,CASSLSGSGADTQYF,TGTGCCAGCAGTCTTAGCGGGAGTGGCGCAGATACGCAGTATTTT
.,TRBV30,TRBJ2-5,TRBD1,CAWGQGARETQYF,TGTGCCTGGGGACAGGGGGCTAGGGAGACCCAGTACTTC
.,TRBV19,TRBJ1-5,.,CASSIAAKFNSNQPQHF,TGTGCCAGTAGTATAGCGGCCAAATTCAATAGCAATCAGCCCCAGCATTTT
.,TRBV19,TRBJ2-5,TRBD1,CASSTQTGSQETQYF,TGTGCCAGTAGTACCCAGACAGGGTCCCAAGAGACCCAGTACTTC
once,TRBV29-1,TRBJ1-2,.,CSVRDVGGTKYLDYGYTF,TGCAGCGTTAGAGACGTCGGGGGCACCAAATATCTTGACTATGGCTACACCTTC
.,TRBV28,TRBJ1-1,.,CASRLVKGNEAFF,TGTGCCAGCAGGCTGGTGAAGGGCAATGAAGCTTTCTTT
.,TRBV6-1,TRBJ2-7,.,CASFLWGSHEQYF,TGTGCCAGCTTCCTTTGGGGCTCCCACGAGCAGTACTTC
few,TRBV7-7,TRBJ2-7,.,CASSLEQGNSYEQYF,TGTGCTAGCAGCTTAGAGCAGGGAAACTCCTACGAGCAGTACTTC
.,TRBV19,TRBJ2-1,TRBD1,CASSQPGTGFNEQFF,TGTGCCAGTTCTCAACCCGGGACAGGGTTCAATGAGCAGTTCTTC
.,TRBV4-2,TRBJ2-3,TRBD2,CASSQEGTSADTQYF,TGTGCCAGCAGCCAAGAAGGGACTAGTGCAGATACGCAGTATTTT